This TCR beta chain was captured in a study of human T cells and chemical hapten exposure. About the research overall: Patches with 0.01% DPC went on the upper back, and the tests were read at 6 days.

From the RACE reads, TCRdb called clonotypes with MiXCR, one entry per CDR3 protein. The repertoire holds tens of thousands of distinct CDR3 sequences, roughly 7.1% seen once, with roughly 1.4% in the top ten. This clonotype was seen at least ten times. Antigen: not known. The time point here: patch test 1, 2 weeks after DPC sensitization. Stated treatment: therapeutic diphenylcyclopropenone sensitization with weekly scalp DPC. Phlebotomy was performed prior to application of every patch test. Before extraction, the whole blood was not fractionated, and total RNA was taken from it. General study findings and limits: Expanded TCRs were compared with controls, and the expanded TCRs formed significantly more large CDR3 similarity clusters.

The CDR3 is 15 amino acids. Trimming removed 6 bases at V and 2 bases at J, with 14 bases between. This specimen consisted of whole blood, obtained in connection with sensitization to the hapten diphenylcyclopropenone (DPC). The V call is TRBV12-3 or TRBV12-4, the J call TRBJ1-5; unclear D gene. This sequence originates from a woman between 25 and 40 years old with alopecia areata. Some clones in this sample may be carry-over from other donors' samples. The CDR3 protein is CASRPTGRGNQPQHF. CDR3 DNA sequence: TGTGCCAGCAGGCCCACCGGGCGAGGCAATCAGCCCCAGCATTTT.